The 17 T cell receptor beta chains below come from one sample, sequenced in a study of blood T cell repertoires in COVID-19. TCRdb's copy holds only in-frame clones and misses some; the assay was immunoSEQ multiplex PCR. The sample has roughly 120,000 clones, approximately 84% seen once. Sequenced sample: peripheral blood. The receptor set was obtained from a man in his 70s with acute or convalescent COVID-19.

This chain joins TRBV6-6 and TRBJ1-3, with 7 bases that match TRBD1. Germline values: CDR1 MNHNY, CDR2 SVGAGI (reference sequence). The CDR3 loop spans 15 amino acids. V dropped 6 bases and J dropped 3; count of bases not matched to a gene: 8. Here the CDR3 reads CASSPDRSVGNTIYF. The CDR3 DNA reads as TGTGCCAGCAGCCCGGACAGGAGCGTTGGAAACACCATATATTTT.

The V gene is TRBV2, the J gene TRBJ1-1; no definite D call. CDR1 and CDR2 from the germline V gene are SNHLY and FYNNEI. V gave up 7 bases and J gave up 5 bases, with 14 bases separating them. CDR3 size: 13 residues. CDR3 coding DNA: TGTGCCAGCACCGGGGAGAGGCAAACTGAAGCTTTCTTT. It encodes CASTGERQTEAFF.

DNA of the CDR3: TGTGCCAGCTCACCGCTGGGACAGAACACAGATACGCAGTATTTT. Protein product: CASSPLGQNTDTQYF. The rearrangement links TRBV18 to TRBJ2-3; 7 nucleotides agree with TRBD1. V dropped 3 bases and J dropped 2; count of bases not matched to a gene: 5. The CDR3 runs to 15 residues. CDR1 is KGHSH, CDR2 LQKENI, per germline.

In this sample, this clone turned up once. This sequence joins TRBV5-1 and TRBJ1-5; D ambiguous. CDR1 is SGHRS and CDR2 is YFSETQ in the germline V gene. Deletions cut 1 base from V and 4 bases from J, with 9 bases between. The CDR3 spans 14 residues. CDR3 sequence: CASSLSGLNQPQHF. DNA for the CDR3: TGCGCCAGCAGCTTGTCAGGTCTTAATCAGCCCCAGCATTTT.

The chain combines TRBV19 with TRBJ1-2; weak D call: TRBD1 (6 bases). The germline V and J ends were trimmed by 3 bases and 4 bases, with 18 bases remaining between them. The germline V gene has CDR1 LNHDA and CDR2 SQIVND (reference sequence). This CDR3 is 16 amino acids long. The CDR3 reads CASSIIGVDSRYGYTF. The DNA for the CDR3 is TGTGCCAGTAGTATCATCGGGGTGGACAGCCGCTATGGCTACACCTTC.

V usage is TRBV2 and J usage is TRBJ1-1, with TRBD1 as a possible D gene (5 bases). With 3 bases removed from V and 4 bases from J, the gap between germline ends came to 9 bases. This CDR3 region has 13 residues. Germline-derived CDR1 and CDR2 are SNHLY and FYNNEI. CDR3 bases: TGTGCCAGCAGTGACGACAGCCGCACTGAAGCTTTCTTT. Translating gives CASSDDSRTEAFF.

The chain combines TRBV7-6 with TRBJ2-7, with TRBD2 identical over 8 bases. The CDR3 extends over 14 amino acids. In germline, CDR1 is SGHVS, CDR2 FNYEAQ. The V segment lost 2 bases and the J segment 4 bases; nucleotides outside the gene matches: 4. The CDR3 here is CASSLTGTSYEQYF. Here the CDR3 DNA reads TGTGCCAGCAGCTTAACCGGGACTAGTTACGAGCAGTACTTC.

The chain uses TRBV10-1 and TRBJ2-3; 11 nucleotides line up with TRBD2. Germline CDR1 and CDR2: WNHNN and SYGVQD (reference sequence). The trim removed 2 bases at V and 4 bases at J, leaving 5 bases unmatched. The CDR3 covers 16 residues. The DNA of the CDR3 is TGCGCCAGCAGTGAGAGGCTAGCGGGGGGCCCAGATACGCAGTATTTT. Its translation is CASSERLAGGPDTQYF.

The rearrangement links TRBV27 to TRBJ2-5; TRBD1 aligns across 10 bases. The CDR3 is 18 amino acids. The V segment lost 1 base and the J segment 2 bases; nucleotides outside the gene matches: 10. The germline gives CDR1 MNHEY, CDR2 SMNVEV (reference sequence). This chain's CDR3 is CASSLFGVGTGVQETQYF. The CDR3 DNA reads TGTGCCAGCAGTTTATTTGGGGTCGGGACAGGGGTACAAGAGACCCAGTACTTC.

This clone has only a few counts. This chain links TRBV27 with TRBJ2-7; 8 nucleotides match TRBD1. V lost 5 bases, J lost 7 bases, and 10 bases stayed unmatched. CDR1 is MNHEY, CDR2 SMNVEV, per germline (reference sequence). The CDR3 length is 14 residues. CDR3 in DNA: TGTGCCAGCAGTCGGACAGGGCTACTGGGGGAGCAGTACTTC. Translation gives CASSRTGLLGEQYF.

This chain uses TRBV5-1 with TRBJ2-1; TRBD1 agrees at 10 bases. The ends lost 2 bases at V and 9 bases at J; junction bases unmatched: 11. Per germline, CDR1 SGHRS and CDR2 YFSETQ. This CDR3 contains 16 residues. The CDR3 DNA reads as TGCGCCAGCAGCTTCGACAGGGGGCAGATTCAAGGTGAGCAGTTCTTC. Its translation is CASSFDRGQIQGEQFF.

This CDR3 reads CASSLLGTGGGTDTQYF. CDR3 in DNA: TGTGCCAGCAGCTTGTTAGGGACAGGGGGAGGCACAGATACGCAGTATTTT. The V call is TRBV5-6, the J call TRBJ2-3; TRBD1 aligns across 11 bases. The CDR3 loop spans 17 amino acids. The germline gives CDR1 SGHDT, CDR2 YYEEEE. V shed 1 base and J 1 base; nucleotides not matched to a gene: 5.

This rearrangement joins TRBV9 to TRBJ2-3, with 7 bases aligning to TRBD2. Germline values: CDR1 SGDLS, CDR2 YYNGEE. The CDR3 consists of 14 residues. With V trimmed by 1 base and J by 8 bases, 7 bases remained unmatched. The chain's CDR3 is CASSVSGVGGTQYF. CDR3 bases: TGTGCCAGCAGCGTAAGCGGGGTCGGAGGTACGCAGTATTTT.

The chain links TRBV4-1 to TRBJ2-5; 9 bases agree with TRBD2. J lost 0 bases, V lost 8 bases, and 10 bases had no gene match. The germline CDR1 and CDR2 sequences are MGHRA and YSYEKL. The CDR3 consists of 16 residues. The CDR3 bases are TGCGCCAGCTCATCGGAGCGGGGGGCGTACCAAGAGACCCAGTACTTC. Translating gives CASSSERGAYQETQYF.

This chain's CDR3 is CASSPGGVYGYTF. The CDR3 coding sequence is TGTGCCAGCAGTCCCGGGGGGGTCTATGGCTACACCTTC. This rearrangement joins TRBV6-5 to TRBJ1-2; tentative D call: TRBD1 (5 bases). The V gene's germline CDR1 is MNHEY and CDR2 SVGAGI. The CDR3 runs to 13 residues. V gave up 5 bases and J gave up 4 bases, with 11 bases separating them.

The DNA for the CDR3 is TGTGCCTGGAGAGAACGGGGGGCGCTCCACAATGAGCAGTTCTTC. Translated, it gives CAWRERGALHNEQFF. The J gene is TRBJ2-1, the V gene TRBV30, with D perhaps matching TRBD2 (7 bases). In germline, CDR1 is GTSNPN, CDR2 SVGIG (reference sequence). The CDR3 runs to 15 residues. With 3 bases removed from V and 5 bases from J, the gap between germline ends came to 17 bases. The variable domain in full, completed from reference TRBV30 and TRBJ2-1, reads SQTIHQWPATLVQPVGSPLSLECTVEGTSNPNLYWYRQAAGRGLQLLFYSVGIGQISSEVPQNLSASRPQDRQFILSSKKLLLSDSGFYLCAWRERGALHNEQFFGPGTRLTVL.

The rearrangement links TRBV2 to TRBJ2-7; 7 positions match TRBD1. CDR3 size: 16 residues. With V trimmed by 3 bases and J by 1 base, 9 bases remained unmatched. The V gene's germline CDR1 is SNHLY and CDR2 FYNNEI. This CDR3 reads CASSDQGVPLSYEQYF. CDR3 nucleotide sequence: TGTGCCAGCAGTGACCAGGGGGTCCCGTTGTCCTACGAGCAGTACTTC.